The clone carrying this T cell receptor (beta chain) has only a few counts. What it binds is not known. The whole isolated RNA underwent reverse transcription, so sequencing captured expressed TCRB transcripts. The method was immunoSEQ multiplex PCR; TCRdb's version includes in-frame clones alone and lacks a portion of them. The sample consists of about 230,000 clones, roughly 17% of them appearing once. V dropped 5 bases and J dropped 0 bases, with 14 bases sitting between them. The germline gives CDR1 SGHTA, CDR2 FQGNSA. The CDR3 totals 16 residues. The source of the sample is a study of beta chain features in type 1 diabetes. Study observations and caveats: Among patients with Type 1 diabetes, TCRB CDR3s were moderately but significantly shorter in every one of the four CD4+ subsets. Type 1 diabetes patients had fewer VDJ junction insertions and more deletions.

The clonotype originates from a man younger than 40 with type 1 diabetes. Sequencing was performed on naive CD4+ T cells from blood. The chain links TRBV7-2 to TRBJ2-4; D tentatively fits TRBD1 or TRBD2 (5 bases each). The CDR3 sequence: CASSPASGTAKNIQYF. DNA of the CDR3: TGTGCCAGCAGCCCCGCATCGGGGACAGCCAAAAACATTCAGTACTTC.